The T cell receptor (beta chain) described here comes from a study of T cells after yellow fever vaccination. The ends were cut back, 8 bases at V and 4 bases at J, with 12 bases in the middle. This CDR3 has 13 residues. Germline-derived CDR1 and CDR2 are SEHNR and FQNEAQ (reference sequence). TCRdb processed the 5' RACE reads anew with MiXCR; each CDR3 protein has one entry. The sample lists 500,000 to 650,000 distinct CDR3 sequences; 9% to 15% were seen once. Points from the study as a whole: Primary-vaccination clones mostly resurfaced post-booster (nearly 97% CD4, 85% to 90% CD8).

Note on this clonotype: Its antigen remains unknown.

The source material was PBMCs, sampled on the day of the yellow fever booster vaccination. J is TRBJ2-1 and V is TRBV7-9, with D uncertain. The sequence was collected from a man aged 30 to 39 who received the YFV17D yellow fever vaccine. The CDR3 here is CASGLVPYNEQFF. In DNA form, the CDR3 reads TGTGCCAGCGGCCTGGTGCCGTACAATGAGCAGTTCTTC. Complete variable domain (other parts from reference TRBV7-9 and TRBJ2-1): DTGVSQNPRHKITKRGQNVTFRCDPISEHNRLYWYRQTLGQGPEFLTYFQNEAQLEKSRLLSDRFSAERPKGSFSTLEIQRTEQGDSAMYLCASGLVPYNEQFFGPGTRLTVL.